This paragraph covers one T cell receptor beta chain sequence. No antigen is known for it. Base qualities are not provided; no much larger clone lies one nucleotide away. Library generation was performed with the immunoSEQ multiplex PCR assay. The authors' analysis ran thus. To diagnose cytomegalovirus status from the catalog of TCR beta chain sequences, a statistical classification framework was built. Here the immuneACCESS table is served through TCRdb, limited to in-frame sequences with V and J called. Missing clones are a known gap in these copies; in checked studies unresolved V genes cover under half, and the rest lacks a known reason. From that table come the V and J calls and clone size; the DNA was used to work out D and trimming. In this sample the table shows approximately 150,000 clones, roughly 80% of which occur a single time. The ten largest clones capture 2% to 2.5% of the sample.

At the junction V is shortened by 1 base and J by 8 bases; bases outside the gene matches: 11. CDR1 SGHNT and CDR2 YYREEE were looked up in the germline V gene (reference sequence). Spanning cysteine to phenylalanine, the CDR3 consists of 16 amino acids. CDR3 DNA is the only sequence kept; it has 48 bases, read in frame from the first base. This sample stems from a study of cytomegalovirus exposure and HLA in healthy donors (dated by TCRdb to the late 2010s). The study in broad terms: The 670 or so repertoires of the first cohort and the roughly 110 validation repertoires were produced on the same platform, according to a later analysis. Besides the first cohort of some 670 subjects, a separate validation cohort made up of 120 different subjects was used. The aim of the study was to test whether cataloging public T cell receptors could identify signatures of past pathogen exposure. To predict cytomegalovirus infection status, the study combined high-throughput TCR immunosequencing, statistical association of individual TCRs with disease status, and machine learning.

The donors belonged to the validation cohort of 120 subjects, which was separate from the approximately 700-subject first cohort. Broad study findings and their caveats: All 120 or so repertoires were used to score co-occurrence in the validation cohort in a later analysis, because that analysis had no HLA typing for the cohort. According to the authors, the approach could potentially be generalized to other disease states and immunological phenotypes. Most TCR sequences were seen in very few donors, while some public TCRs were found in many individuals. In vitro tests confirmed that a few of the cytomegalovirus-associated TCR beta chains recognize cytomegalovirus antigens. Cytomegalovirus status was reported to be diagnosed by the classifier with high specificity and sensitivity in both the original and validation cohorts. In a later analysis, TCRs clustered in the first cohort were found to also tend to co-occur in the roughly 120 validation repertoires, with 90% to 95% of cluster scores above 0. The study listed approximately 150 TCR beta chains as associated with cytomegalovirus.

Material for sequencing was PBMCs. The clonotype was recovered from a man between 25 and 39 years old in good health and CMV-seropositive. Rearrangement joined TRBV5-4 to TRBJ2-3; 9 central bases correspond to TRBD2. The DNA is as follows: TGTGCCAGCAGCTTGTATGGAGCGGGGGGAAGGTTTACGCAGTATTTT. It translates to CASSLYGAGGRFTQYF.